These 12 T cell receptor beta chains originate from one sample sequenced in a study of T cells after yellow fever vaccination. TCRdb itself ran the 5' RACE reads through MiXCR, one entry per CDR3 protein. Among 500,000 to 650,000 distinct CDR3 sequences listed, about 12% were seen once. The sequences come from PBMCs, collected on the day of the yellow fever booster vaccination. These receptors came from a man aged 30 to 39 who received the YFV17D yellow fever vaccine.

This chain connects TRBV6-1 to TRBJ1-5, with D tentatively TRBD1 (5 bases). The CDR3 runs to 17 residues. The germline V gene has CDR1 MNHNS and CDR2 SASEGT. V lost 6 bases to trimming and J lost 9 bases, with 27 bases between them. The CDR3 here is CASSKPVTSGDLRPQHF. Here the CDR3 DNA reads TGTGCCAGCAGCAAACCAGTTACATCGGGGGACTTACGGCCCCAGCATTTT.

This clonotype has just a few counts. The rearrangement joins TRBV12-3 or TRBV12-4 to TRBJ2-1; D remains ambiguous. The CDR3 totals 14 residues. Trimming stripped 2 bases from V and 3 bases from J, with 8 bases between. The CDR3 sequence: CASSLNPVYNEQFF. CDR3 DNA sequence: TGTGCCAGCAGTTTAAACCCGGTCTACAATGAGCAGTTCTTC.

This clonotype was detected a few times. The chain is built from TRBV14 and TRBJ1-2; 8 bases are a match to TRBD1. This CDR3 contains 16 residues. Germline V gene lookup returns CDR1 SGHDN and CDR2 FVKESK. Germline trimming cut 1 base from V and 7 bases from J; bases unmatched to any gene: 11. The CDR3 loop is CASSQAGQGSKGGYTF. The CDR3 nucleotides are TGTGCCAGCAGCCAAGCCGGACAGGGAAGCAAAGGTGGCTACACCTTC.

This clonotype was detected a few times. This sequence joins TRBV6-1 and TRBJ2-1; D is perhaps TRBD2 (5 bases). Trimming shortened V by 6 bases and J by 2 bases, and 14 bases separated the two germline ends. Germline assignment: CDR1 MNHNS and CDR2 SASEGT. This CDR3 spans 15 amino acids. CDR3 loop: CASRSTSLAYNEQFF. CDR3 bases: TGTGCCAGCAGATCAACTAGTTTAGCCTACAATGAGCAGTTCTTC.

This clonotype occurred a few times. V usage is TRBV20-1 and J usage is TRBJ1-3; D is uncertain. Germline CDR1 and CDR2: DFQATT and SNEGSKA (reference sequence). This CDR3 comprises 14 residues. Trimming removed 3 bases at V and 0 bases at J, with 9 bases between. In DNA, the CDR3 is TGCAGTGCTAGCAAGCGACTCTCTGGAAACACCATATATTTT. Translated, it gives CSASKRLSGNTIYF.

This clonotype came up a few times. The genes are TRBV4-1 and TRBJ2-3; TRBD2 agrees at 8 bases. V trimming: 3 bases; J trimming: 5 bases; junction bases outside the gene matches: 10. CDR3 size: 16 residues. Germline V lookup: CDR1 MGHRA, CDR2 YSYEKL. The chain's CDR3 is CASSHQAGVVLDTQYF. The DNA of the CDR3 is TGCGCCAGCAGCCACCAAGCGGGAGTAGTTTTAGATACGCAGTATTTT.

This clonotype has more than one count but fewer than ten. CDR3: CASSPTPSGEDNEQFF. CDR3 DNA sequence: TGTGCCAGCAGCCCGACCCCTAGCGGAGAGGACAATGAGCAGTTCTTC. V gene TRBV7-3 combines with J gene TRBJ2-1; 7 bases line up with TRBD2. The CDR3 has 16 residues. V was clipped by 5 bases and J by 5 bases; unmatched bases: 12. CDR1 is SGHTA, CDR2 FQGTGA, per germline.

This chain connects TRBV6-1 to TRBJ2-1, with TRBD1 matching 7 bases. V shed 1 base and J 10 bases; nucleotides not matched to a gene: 10. Germline-derived CDR1 and CDR2 are MNHNS and SASEGT. There are 15 residues in the CDR3. The CDR3 DNA reads TGTGCCAGCAGTGAAGGCGAACTACAGGACAGGGAGCAGTTCTTC. It translates to CASSEGELQDREQFF.

There are a few counts of this clonotype. The chain couples TRBV28 to TRBJ2-1; 10 nucleotides match TRBD2. After removal of 6 bases from V and 7 bases from J, the junction contained 9 bases not matched to a gene. Germline V lookup: CDR1 MDHEN, CDR2 SYDVKM. The CDR3 length is 15 residues. The CDR3 is CASRGPSGRENEQFF. CDR3 DNA sequence: TGTGCCAGCAGAGGGCCGAGCGGGAGGGAAAATGAGCAGTTCTTC.

This clonotype turned up a few times. The chain employs TRBV7-9 and TRBJ1-4; 7 bases are shared with TRBD1. The CDR3 sequence is 17 residues long. With V trimmed by 2 bases and J by 8 bases, 14 bases remained unmatched. Germline CDR1 reads SEHNR; CDR2 reads FQNEAQ (reference sequence). In nucleotides, the CDR3 is TGTGCCAGCAGCTTAAGGACAGGCACCCCCCACGGAGAAAAACTGTTTTTT. Amino acids: CASSLRTGTPHGEKLFF.

The chain combines TRBV18 with TRBJ2-3; 10 nucleotides line up with TRBD2. Germline V gene data show CDR1 as KGHSH and CDR2 as LQKENI. With 3 bases clipped from V and 8 bases from J, the junction kept 8 bases outside the gene matches. The CDR3 spans 15 residues. The CDR3 region is CASSPKREGRSTQYF. CDR3 nucleotides: TGTGCCAGCTCACCGAAGCGGGAGGGCCGCAGTACGCAGTATTTT.

This clonotype was seen a handful of times. V is TRBV10-3 and J is TRBJ2-5, with D uncertain. Germline CDR1 and CDR2: ENHRY and SYGVKD. The CDR3 consists of 13 residues. V dropped 0 bases and J dropped 5 bases, with 7 bases sitting between them. CDR3 residues: CAISESGLETQYF. The CDR3 bases are TGTGCCATCAGTGAGTCCGGTCTGGAGACCCAGTACTTC.